Given below is one T cell receptor (beta chain) in context. There are many counts of this clonotype. No cognate antigen has been identified for it. No clone much larger than this one lies a single base away; base qualities are absent. Libraries were made using multiplex PCR. Sequenced on an Illumina HiSeq 4000. TCR beta libraries were built with iRepertoire HTBI primers and Arm-PCR amplification of CDR3 regions. Before sequencing, the PCR products underwent gel purification. The authors' analysis ran thus. Across samples, some 62 TRBV and 13 to 15 TRBJ segments were identified and used for gene usage analysis of CDR3 amino acid clonotypes. COPE and FqMerger were used to merge the filtered high-quality paired reads into contigs. BLAST was used to align contigs to the IMGT TRBV, TRBD and TRBJ reference genes, and CDR3 was defined following IMGT. Highly expanded clones were defined as clonotypes with a frequency above 0.1%. Shannon entropy was used to measure repertoire diversity, and the Gini coefficient was used to measure V-J evenness. A clonotype was considered public if more than one individual shared it. TCRdb took the public reads, trimmed them with fastp at Q25, ran MiXCR for clone calling and kept in-frame beta chains. Rows are combined by CDR3 protein, so each entry shows the most common genes and DNA. For this entry, the V and J calls and clone size follow TCRdb and not the study's own pipeline. Across this sample there are almost 350,000 distinct CDR3 sequences, with about 18% seen only once. The ten largest clonotypes hold 29% of the sample.

These data belong to a study of regulatory T cells in long-lasting Graves disease (dated by TCRdb to the early 2020s). At the level of the whole study: Persistent Graves' disease was defined as persistently positive TSH receptor autoantibodies together with antithyroid drug treatment for over 5 years. In the clinical cohort, patients with persistent Graves' disease had used antithyroid drugs for an average of about 10.3 years. The study took place in China and was registered as a clinical trial. TCR sequencing covered about 13 persistent and around 20 newly diagnosed Graves' disease patients, approximately 33 samples in total. Patients with persistent Graves' disease were compared with patients with newly diagnosed Graves' disease using TCR sequencing and RNA sequencing of peripheral blood. General conclusions and limits of the study: Patients with persistent disease shared more public clonotypes (around 2,700) than newly diagnosed patients did (more than 900). Compared with newly diagnosed patients, patients with persistent Graves' disease had lower TCR Shannon entropy and fewer highly expanded clones, which suggests clonal expansion. Persistent disease showed preferential use of TRBV28, TRBJ1-2 and TRBJ2-5, whereas newly diagnosed disease favored TRBV20-1 and TRBJ2-1. Sequencing and analysis were limited to the TCR beta chain. The authors acknowledged the small sample size as a limitation that may reduce accuracy. Because the primary lesion, thyroid tissue, could not be accessed, the study looked at peripheral blood alone.

The label giving this sample's time point can be read as: persistent/refractory GD, antithyroid drugs over 5 years with positive TRAb. For both TCR sequencing and RNA sequencing, RNA was extracted from PBMCs using TRIzol. The diagnosis of Graves' disease followed American Thyroid Association guidelines. Patients were recruited from an endocrinology department in Xi'an, China. From each patient, approximately 9 milliliters of peripheral blood was collected into an EDTA anticoagulant tube. Ficoll Paque Plus density gradient separation was used to isolate PBMCs, and no further T cell sorting was done. An Agilent 2100 Bioanalyzer and agarose gel were used to check RNA quality, and a NanoDrop 2000 was used to measure RNA concentration. Compared with germline, V lacks 3 bases and J lacks 6 bases; bases without a gene match: 6. The CDR3 contains 14 residues, cysteine and phenylalanine counted. Here the CDR3 DNA is all that survives: 42 bases in frame from base 1.

This TCR derives from a female donor with Graves disease. Rearrangement joined TRBV12-3 or TRBV12-4 to TRBJ2-7; 9 bases in the middle match TRBD1. The input for sequencing was peripheral blood mononuclear cells (PBMCs), taken when the disease was refractory, from a patient treated with antithyroid drugs. CDR3 reads: CASSFSTGGGEQYF. The nucleotides are TGTGCCAGCAGTTTTTCGACAGGGGGTGGCGAGCAGTACTTC.